These T cell receptor beta chains were read from a single sample in a study of T cells in tumors after PD-1 blockade. Data came from immunoSEQ multiplex PCR; TCRdb stores just in-frame clones and leaves some out. The data show approximately 60,000 clones, around 74% seen once. The sample here was PBMCs, taken after anti-PD-1 treatment. Receptors were obtained from a human donor with basal cell carcinoma. Each CDR3 is given with its conserved first and last residue. D genes are given only for firm matches. Clone size is not always given. Where it is, it says once, few, many or a class for expanded clones.

v_gene	d_gene	j_gene	abundance	CDR3nt	CDR3aa
TRBV5-1	NA	TRBJ1-6	few	TGCGCCAGCAGCTTGGACAGGGCGAGTTCACCCCTCCACTTT	CASSLDRASSPLHF
TRBV9	NA	TRBJ2-3	NA	TGTGCCAGCAGCTCAGTTGGGGACGGCACAGATACGCAGTATTTT	CASSSVGDGTDTQYF
TRBV3-1/TRBV3-2	TRBD1	TRBJ1-2	NA	TGTGCCAGCAGCTTTCGACAGGGGGCCCTTAGGTATGGCTACACCTTC	CASSFRQGALRYGYTF
TRBV6-5	NA	TRBJ2-1	NA	TGTGCCAGCATTTGGGACGGCAATGAGCAGTTCTTC	CASIWDGNEQFF
TRBV19	NA	TRBJ1-2	NA	TGTGCCAGTGGACAGTCCCGGGACTATGGCTACACCTTC	CASGQSRDYGYTF
TRBV3-1/TRBV3-2	NA	TRBJ1-3	NA	TGTGCCAGCAGCCGAACGATGACGGGCTCTGGAAACACCATATATTTT	CASSRTMTGSGNTIYF
TRBV5-6	NA	TRBJ2-7	NA	TGTGCCACCGGGGGCCGGGACGGGTTCTACGAGCAGTACTTC	CATGGRDGFYEQYF
TRBV10-1	NA	TRBJ2-7	once	TGCGCCAGCAGTGAGACGCCCGCCTACGAGCAGTACTTC	CASSETPAYEQYF
TRBV6-6	NA	TRBJ2-1	NA	TGTGCCAGCAGTACGGGAAGTCCGCAAAATGAGCAGTTCTTC	CASSTGSPQNEQFF
TRBV7-2	NA	TRBJ1-2	NA	TGTGCCAGCAGCCAAGAGGTCCACAATTATTATGGCTACACCTTC	CASSQEVHNYYGYTF
TRBV6-5	TRBD2	TRBJ2-3	once	TGTGCCAGCAGTTCCCTAGCGGGGGGGAGCACAGATACGCAGTATTTT	CASSSLAGGSTDTQYF
TRBV20-1	TRBD1	TRBJ2-5	NA	TGCAGTGCTAGTGGCAGGGGGCGCGAGGAGACCCAGTACTTC	CSASGRGREETQYF
TRBV7-8	NA	TRBJ1-3	few	TGTGCCAGCAGCTCCCGGACCGGACGGGGAGACACCATATATTTT	CASSSRTGRGDTIYF
TRBV3-1/TRBV3-2	NA	TRBJ2-1	NA	TGTGCCAGCAGCCAAGTCTCATACAATGAGCAGTTCTTC	CASSQVSYNEQFF
TRBV5-1	NA	TRBJ1-1	NA	TGCGCCAGCAGAACAGCGTTGAACACTGAAGCTTTCTTT	CASRTALNTEAFF
TRBV4-2	TRBD2	TRBJ2-1	many	TGTGCCAGCAGCCAAACGGAGCGGGGGGTGAACAATGAGCAGTTCTTC	CASSQTERGVNNEQFF
TRBV13	NA	TRBJ2-1	NA	TGTGCCAGCAGCTTAGGGGCGGGGTTTTCGTTCTACAATGAGCAGTTCTTC	CASSLGAGFSFYNEQFF
TRBV3-1/TRBV3-2	NA	TRBJ1-5	NA	TGTGCCAGCAGCCAAGGAGGAGATCAGCCCCAGCATTTT	CASSQGGDQPQHF
TRBV12-2	NA	TRBJ2-3	few	TGTGCAAGTCGCTTATTCCCGGATACGCAGTATTTT	CASRLFPDTQYF
TRBV5-1	TRBD1	TRBJ2-7	NA	TGCGCCAGCAGCGGGACAGATCCGGGCTACGAGCAGTACTTC	CASSGTDPGYEQYF
TRBV4-1	TRBD1	TRBJ2-7	NA	TGCGCCAGCAGCCAGGGGCTGGGACAGGGGGCGCGAGAGCAGTACTTC	CASSQGLGQGAREQYF
TRBV7-9	NA	TRBJ2-1	NA	TGTGCCAGCAGCCCAAGTCAGTACTACAATGAGCAGTTCTTC	CASSPSQYYNEQFF
TRBV7-2	TRBD1	TRBJ2-3	NA	TGTGCCAGCAGCTACTGGGACAGAAACACAGATACGCAGTATTTT	CASSYWDRNTDTQYF
TRBV27	NA	TRBJ1-4	NA	TGTGCCAGCAGTCAGACAGTTACTAATGAAAAACTGTTTTTT	CASSQTVTNEKLFF
TRBV2	NA	TRBJ2-7	NA	TGTGCCAGCAGTGAAGCGCGGAGGGAGCAGTACTTC	CASSEARREQYF
TRBV6-1	NA	TRBJ2-5	NA	TGTGCCAGCAGTGAATGGAGACAGGGGAGGGCCCAGTACTTC	CASSEWRQGRAQYF
TRBV27	NA	TRBJ1-6	NA	TGTGCCAGCAGTTCTCCAGGAAATAATTCACCCCTCCACTTT	CASSSPGNNSPLHF
TRBV18	NA	TRBJ1-4	NA	TGTGCCAGCCGGCCCCAGGTGAATGAAAAACTGTTTTTT	CASRPQVNEKLFF
TRBV5-1	NA	TRBJ1-4	NA	TGCGCCAGCAGCTTGGGCGGGGAAAAACTGTTTTTT	CASSLGGEKLFF
TRBV2	NA	TRBJ1-5	NA	TGTGCCATAAGGGGGGGCGGGCAGCCCCAGCATTTT	CAIRGGGQPQHF
TRBV5-1	NA	TRBJ1-1	NA	TGCGCCAGCAGCTCCACGGCAGGGAAAGCTGAAGCTTTCTTT	CASSSTAGKAEAFF
TRBV5-6	TRBD1	TRBJ2-3	NA	TGTGCCAGCAGCCCCGGGACAGGGAAAACAGATACGCAGTATTTT	CASSPGTGKTDTQYF
TRBV5-1	TRBD1	TRBJ1-2	NA	TGCGCCAGCAGCATCCCGGGACAGGGGGGCAATGGCTACACCTTC	CASSIPGQGGNGYTF
TRBV7-9	NA	TRBJ1-2	NA	TGTGCCAGCAGCCCTCAGGGAGGGACTAACTATGGCTACACCTTC	CASSPQGGTNYGYTF
TRBV11-3	TRBD1	TRBJ2-4	once	TGTGCCAGCAGCCCCGGGGACAGTAAAAACATTCAGTACTTC	CASSPGDSKNIQYF
TRBV2	NA	TRBJ1-2	NA	TGTGCCAGCAGCCCAGACGGGAACTATGGCTACACCTTC	CASSPDGNYGYTF
TRBV5-1	TRBD2	TRBJ2-1	NA	TGCGCCAGCAGCTTAGGACTAGCGGGGACGCAAAGCTCCTACAATGAGCAGTTCTTC	CASSLGLAGTQSSYNEQFF
TRBV6-5	NA	TRBJ2-2	NA	TGTGCCAGCAGCCCCCGGACAGTAAACACCGGGGAGCTGTTTTTT	CASSPRTVNTGELFF
TRBV5-4	NA	TRBJ1-2	NA	TGTGCCAGCAGCTTGCGGAGCGATCTTAACTATGGCTACACCTTC	CASSLRSDLNYGYTF
TRBV7-2	TRBD2	TRBJ2-3	NA	TGTGCCAGCAAAACTAGCGGGGGCCGGAGCACAGATACGCAGTATTTT	CASKTSGGRSTDTQYF
TRBV24-1	TRBD1	TRBJ2-5	once	TGTGCCACCAGTAACAGGGGGATGGAGACCCAGTACTTC	CATSNRGMETQYF
TRBV7-9	NA	TRBJ1-5	NA	TGTGCCAGCAGCCCGACAGAATTCCGGCAGCCCCAGCATTTT	CASSPTEFRQPQHF